These 32 T cell receptor beta chains share one sample of origin, sequenced in a study of control samples from healthy donors and cancer patients. TCRdb's table, derived via immunoSEQ multiplex PCR, lists solely in-frame clones and lacks some. Of some 120,000 clones in the sample, approximately 94% are singletons; the top ten hold less than 4.5%. The sample taken for sequencing was blood. The receptor source for this set is a man aged 25 to 40 in good health.

This chain uses TRBV7-2 with TRBJ2-5; D perhaps matches TRBD1 (6 bases). Deletions cut 5 bases from V and 2 bases from J, with 9 bases between. This CDR3 has 13 residues. Germline V CDR1 and CDR2: SGHTA, FQGNSA. CDR3 nucleotides: TGTGCCAGCAGCCTCGGGACACAAGAGACCCAGTACTTC. Its translation: CASSLGTQETQYF. The full variable domain, with the rest looked up from reference TRBV7-2 and TRBJ2-5, is GAGVSQSPSNKVTEKGKDVELRCDPISGHTALYWYRQSLGQGLEFLIYFQGNSAPDKSGLPSDRFSAERTGGSVSTLTIQRTQQEDSAVYLCASSLGTQETQYFGPGTRLLVL.

The V and J genes are TRBV11-2 and TRBJ2-7; D may be TRBD1 (6 bases). V was pared by 3 bases and J by 4 bases, with 13 bases between. In germline, CDR1 is SGHAT, CDR2 FQNNGV. This CDR3 is built from 14 residues. The CDR3 coding sequence is TGTGCCAGCAGCTTCTTTAGGACAGAGTACGAGCAGTACTTC. Protein: CASSFFRTEYEQYF.

This clone was counted a single time. The CDR3 coding sequence is TGCAGCGTTCGAACAGGGGTCGTTTTCGAGCAGTACTTC. As protein: CSVRTGVVFEQYF. The chain employs TRBV29-1 and TRBJ2-7, with 7 bases lining up with TRBD1. The CDR3 runs to 13 residues. The V segment lost 5 bases and the J segment 6 bases; nucleotides outside the gene matches: 10. Germline CDR1 is SQVTM and CDR2 is ANQGSEA.

This chain joins TRBV6-5 and TRBJ1-5; 7 positions match TRBD1. From germline, CDR1 is MNHEY and CDR2 SVGAGI. CDR3 length: 14 residues. The junction had 6 bases not matched to a gene; V was cut back by 6 bases and J by 4 bases. CDR3: CASSTGQQNQPQHF. The CDR3 DNA is TGTGCCAGCAGCACGGGACAGCAAAATCAGCCCCAGCATTTT.

The chain's CDR3 is CASSLDGRVGDEQYF. In DNA form, the CDR3 reads TGTGCCAGCAGCTTAGATGGACGGGTTGGAGACGAGCAGTACTTC. The J gene is TRBJ2-7, the V gene TRBV11-2; D gene ambiguous. This CDR3 comprises 15 residues. Germline CDR1 SGHAT, CDR2 FQNNGV. The V end was cut by 0 bases, the J end by 5 bases, with 14 bases between.

The chain carries TRBV14 and TRBJ2-4; D gene ambiguous. CDR1 and CDR2 (germline): SGHDN, FVKESK. The CDR3 has 14 amino acids. V was clipped by 4 bases and J by 8 bases, with 15 bases between them. Here the CDR3 DNA reads TGTGCCAGCAGCCCCTCTTTAACTCCTCACATTCAGTACTTC. Its translation is CASSPSLTPHIQYF. The whole variable domain, remainder taken from reference TRBV14 and TRBJ2-4, is EAGVTQFPSHSVIEKGQTVTLRCDPISGHDNLYWYRRVMGKEIKFLLHFVKESKQDESGMPNNRFLAERTGGTYSTLKVQPAELEDSGVYFCASSPSLTPHIQYFGAGTRLSVL.

Notes on this clone: Within the sample, other DNA sequences also encode this same CDR3. The gene calls are TRBV6-5 and TRBJ1-1; D perhaps matches TRBD1 (5 bases). The V gene lost 0 bases and the J gene lost 1 base, with 6 bases spanning the gap. Germline V gives CDR1 MNHEY, CDR2 SVGAGI. The CDR3 extends over 14 amino acids. The CDR3 reads CASSYSRGNTEAFF. CDR3 nucleotide sequence: TGTGCCAGCAGTTACTCTAGGGGGAACACTGAAGCTTTCTTT.

CDR3 loop: CASTPPGEKLFF. CDR3 nucleotide sequence: TGTGCCAGCACTCCCCCGGGAGAAAAACTGTTTTTT. V and J are TRBV2 and TRBJ1-4; D is ambiguous. The CDR3 is 12 residues long. The germline CDR1 and CDR2 sequences are SNHLY and FYNNEI. V shed 7 bases and J shed 8 bases, with 11 bases lying between them. Using reference TRBV2 and TRBJ1-4 for the parts outside the CDR3, the full variable domain is EPEVTQTPSHQVTQMGQEVILRCVPISNHLYFYWYRQILGQKVEFLVSFYNNEISEKSEIFDDQFSVERPDGSNFTLKIRSTKLEDSAMYFCASTPPGEKLFFGSGTQLSVL.

The CDR3 DNA reads TGTGCCAGCAGTGAATTGGGAACTAATGAAAAACTGTTTTTT. Encoded protein: CASSELGTNEKLFF. The J gene is TRBJ1-4, the V gene TRBV25-1; D not certain. This CDR3 has 14 amino acids. V was clipped by 1 base and J by 1 base, with 4 bases between them. CDR1 MGHDK and CDR2 SYGVNS come from the germline V gene. Supplemented by reference TRBV25-1 and TRBJ1-4, the full variable domain reads EADIYQTPRYLVIGTGKKITLECSQTMGHDKMYWYQQDPGMELHLIHYSYGVNSTEKGDLSSESTVSRIRTEHFPLTLESARPSHTSQYLCASSELGTNEKLFFGSGTQLSVL.

J is TRBJ1-1 and V is TRBV5-1; D is possibly TRBD1 (6 bases). This CDR3 spans 14 amino acids. From germline, CDR1 is SGHRS and CDR2 YFSETQ. Trimming stripped 4 bases from V and 0 bases from J, with 10 bases between. This chain's CDR3 is CASSPDRLNTEAFF. CDR3 nucleotide sequence: TGCGCCAGCAGCCCAGACAGGTTGAACACTGAAGCTTTCTTT.

The chain couples TRBV10-3 to TRBJ2-1; 7 bases are shared with TRBD2. The V segment lost 1 base and the J segment 4 bases; nucleotides outside the gene matches: 1. The germline V gene has CDR1 ENHRY and CDR2 SYGVKD. CDR3 length equals 14 residues. DNA of the CDR3: TGTGCCATCAGTGAGTGGGGGGGATACAATGAGCAGTTCTTC. Translated: CAISEWGGYNEQFF.

The chain recombines TRBV6-5 with TRBJ1-2; D may be TRBD1 (6 bases). The CDR3 is 14 amino acids. Germline CDR1 and CDR2: MNHEY and SVGAGI. V was trimmed by 4 bases and J by 2 bases, leaving 11 bases between them. CDR3 nucleotides: TGTGCCAGCAGTTTGAGCAGGGGAAACTATGGCTACACCTTC. Translating gives CASSLSRGNYGYTF.

This clone was picked up one time. The chain links TRBV6-5 to TRBJ2-5; D ambiguous. From germline, CDR1 is MNHEY and CDR2 SVGAGI. This CDR3 comprises 11 residues. Trimming pared 7 bases from V and 1 base from J, leaving 4 bases between. The CDR3 nucleotides are TGTGCCAGCACCGTCCAAGAGACCCAGTACTTC. Protein: CASTVQETQYF.

The CDR3, as DNA: TGTGCCAGCAGTTACAAGGCGGGCACTGAAGCTTTCTTT. Its protein product is CASSYKAGTEAFF. The chain couples TRBV6-2 or TRBV6-3 to TRBJ1-1; the D is unclear. Trimming took 2 bases from V and 4 from J, leaving 8 bases between them. Germline assignment: CDR1 MNHEY and CDR2 SVGEGT. The CDR3 consists of 13 residues.

The J gene is TRBJ1-1, the V gene TRBV9; no firm D call. The germline V gene encodes CDR1 SGDLS and CDR2 YYNGEE. Trimming left V 2 bases short and J 0 bases short, with 11 bases between. This CDR3 is built from 15 residues. CDR3 region: CASSVVQNMNTEAFF. Written as DNA, the CDR3 is TGTGCCAGCAGCGTCGTACAGAACATGAACACTGAAGCTTTCTTT.

The V call is TRBV27, the J call TRBJ1-1, with D tentatively TRBD1 (5 bases). Germline V gene sequence: CDR1 MNHEY, CDR2 SMNVEV (reference sequence). This CDR3 comprises 13 residues. With 8 bases removed from V and 0 bases from J, the gap between germline ends came to 10 bases. The CDR3 nucleotides read TGTGCCAGCCACAAGGGGCTGAACACTGAAGCTTTCTTT. It encodes CASHKGLNTEAFF.

This clone was found once. The V gene is TRBV27, the J gene TRBJ2-7, with D possibly TRBD2 on 5 matching bases. V lost 4 bases and J lost 1, with 23 bases in between. The V gene's germline CDR1 is MNHEY and CDR2 SMNVEV (reference sequence). The CDR3 extends over 18 amino acids. The CDR3 region is CASSSPREAVSGSYEQYF. CDR3 nucleotide sequence: TGTGCCAGCAGTTCCCCTCGTGAGGCCGTTTCGGGGTCCTACGAGCAGTACTTC.

This chain connects TRBV2 to TRBJ1-5; D gene ambiguous. The germline V gene encodes CDR1 SNHLY and CDR2 FYNNEI. V lost 3 bases and J 1 base, leaving 13 bases between the germline ends. This CDR3 contains 16 residues. The CDR3 bases are TGTGCCAGCAGTGACGATGCCCGAAGCAGCAATCAGCCCCAGCATTTT. Translated, it gives CASSDDARSSNQPQHF.

This sequence joins TRBV7-2 and TRBJ2-1; 7 bases map to TRBD2. Germline CDR1 and CDR2: SGHTA and FQGNSA. The CDR3 is 18 residues long. V was pared by 4 bases and J by 4 bases, with 16 bases of the junction left unmatched. CDR3 nucleotide sequence: TGTGCCAGCAGCTCTTATTTATTGACGGGGGGTACGTACAATGAGCAGTTCTTC. It specifies CASSSYLLTGGTYNEQFF.

This chain joins TRBV18 and TRBJ2-6, with D perhaps matching TRBD1 (7 bases). CDR1 is KGHSH and CDR2 is LQKENI in the germline V gene. The CDR3 is 20 amino acids. V shed 1 base and J shed 0 bases, with 19 bases lying between them. The CDR3 bases are TGTGCCAGCTCACCACTCCAGGGGGGCCGACCCCTCTCTGGGGCCAACGTCCTGACTTTC. It encodes CASSPLQGGRPLSGANVLTF.

This chain links TRBV3-1 (or the pseudogene TRBV3-2) with TRBJ1-4; TRBD1 matches at 7 bases. Germline values: CDR1 LGHDT, CDR2 YNNKEL (reference sequence). This CDR3 region has 21 residues. V gave up 1 base and J gave up 8 bases; unmatched junction bases: 25. CDR3 nucleotide sequence: TGTGCCAGCAGCCAAGGCGTAATCGACAGGGCCAGAGATTCATTGGGGGAAAAACTGTTTTTT. Protein sequence: CASSQGVIDRARDSLGEKLFF.

The chain recombines TRBV7-2 with TRBJ1-1; 8 bases are a match to TRBD1. From germline, CDR1 is SGHTA and CDR2 FQGNSA. The CDR3 covers 13 residues. With V trimmed by 7 bases and J by 1 base, 2 bases remained unmatched. The CDR3 loop reads CASTGTGNTEAFF. In nucleotides, the CDR3 is TGTGCCAGCACCGGGACAGGGAACACTGAAGCTTTCTTT.

About this clone itself: One end of the junction is discordant with germline, which a read error may explain. The chain joins TRBV6-5 to TRBJ2-3; the D is unclear. CDR3 length: 12 residues. CDR1 MNHEY and CDR2 SVGAGI come from the germline V gene. The CDR3 DNA reads as TGTGCCAGCAGTGACTCAACAGATACGCAGTATTTT. Its protein is CASSDSTDTQYF.

The rearrangement uses TRBV7-2 and TRBJ2-3, with D tentatively TRBD1 or TRBD2 (6 bases each). CDR3 size: 16 residues. CDR1 is SGHTA and CDR2 is FQGNSA in the germline V gene. With 5 bases removed from V and 5 bases from J, the gap between germline ends came to 20 bases. The CDR3 coding sequence is TGTGCCAGCAGCCGTAGAGGGACGGGGGCCGGAGATACGCAGTATTTT. It yields the protein CASSRRGTGAGDTQYF.

The V and J genes are TRBV19 and TRBJ1-5; 7 bases align to TRBD1. Germline assignment: CDR1 LNHDA and CDR2 SQIVND (reference sequence). Trimming cost V 5 bases and J 3 bases; bases outside gene matches: 4. CDR3 length: 14 amino acids. Here the CDR3 DNA reads TGTGCCAGTAGTGTACAGGGGACCAATCAGCCCCAGCATTTT. Amino acids: CASSVQGTNQPQHF.

This clone was observed a single time. The genes are TRBV30 and TRBJ1-3, with D tentatively TRBD1 (5 bases). V lost 0 bases, J lost 0 bases, and 6 bases lay in between. CDR1 and CDR2 (germline): GTSNPN, SVGIG (reference sequence). This CDR3 spans 14 amino acids. The CDR3 DNA reads TGTGCCTGGAGTGTTGGGGGCTCTGGAAACACCATATATTTT. Translation: CAWSVGGSGNTIYF.

V is TRBV6-6 and J is TRBJ2-3; TRBD2 aligns across 8 bases. From germline, CDR1 is MNHNY and CDR2 SVGAGI (reference sequence). This CDR3 is built from 15 residues. The ends lost 2 bases at V and 2 bases at J; junction bases unmatched: 3. CDR3 nucleotides: TGTGCCAGCAGTTACCGGGGGGGGTACACAGATACGCAGTATTTT. Its protein is CASSYRGGYTDTQYF.

The V call is TRBV5-5, the J call TRBJ2-7; TRBD1 matches at 7 bases. This CDR3 comprises 14 residues. With V trimmed by 2 bases and J by 2 bases, 4 bases remained unmatched. Germline CDR1 and CDR2: SGHKS and YYEKEE (reference sequence). DNA for the CDR3: TGTGCCAGCAGCTTCCCCGGGACAGCCTACGAGCAGTACTTC. Translating it yields CASSFPGTAYEQYF.

This chain uses TRBV4-1 with TRBJ1-6; D may be TRBD1 (5 bases). This CDR3 is 19 amino acids long. The germline V gene encodes CDR1 MGHRA and CDR2 YSYEKL. V was trimmed by 1 base and J by 1 base, leaving 17 bases between them. The CDR3 DNA reads TGCGCCAGCAGCCAAGGGGGACCGAGGAGGGAGTCCTATAATTCACCCCTCCACTTT. This translates into CASSQGGPRRESYNSPLHF.

J is TRBJ2-7 and V is TRBV7-9; 7 bases map to TRBD1. J was trimmed by 0 bases and V by 3 bases; bases with no gene match: 2. Per the germline V gene, CDR1 is SEHNR and CDR2 is FQNEAQ (reference sequence). The CDR3 runs 14 residues. The CDR3 reads CASSFRDSSYEQYF. The CDR3 DNA reads TGTGCCAGCAGCTTCCGGGACAGCTCCTACGAGCAGTACTTC.

The chain employs TRBV7-9 and TRBJ2-1, with a possible D match to TRBD2 (5 bases). CDR1 is SEHNR and CDR2 is FQNEAQ in the germline V gene (reference sequence). The CDR3 runs 14 residues. V lost 5 bases and J 8 bases, leaving 16 bases between the germline ends. The CDR3 sequence: CASSPALHGDEQFF. The CDR3, as DNA: TGTGCCAGCAGCCCAGCTCTACACGGGGATGAGCAGTTCTTC.

V and J are TRBV5-1 and TRBJ1-2; 7 nucleotides agree with TRBD1. With V trimmed by 4 bases and J by 8 bases, 11 bases remained unmatched. Germline-derived CDR1 and CDR2 are SGHRS and YFSETQ. This CDR3 has 14 amino acids. CDR3 bases: TGCGCCAGCAGCGGGGGACAGCTCTATGAAGGCTACACCTTC. Its protein is CASSGGQLYEGYTF.